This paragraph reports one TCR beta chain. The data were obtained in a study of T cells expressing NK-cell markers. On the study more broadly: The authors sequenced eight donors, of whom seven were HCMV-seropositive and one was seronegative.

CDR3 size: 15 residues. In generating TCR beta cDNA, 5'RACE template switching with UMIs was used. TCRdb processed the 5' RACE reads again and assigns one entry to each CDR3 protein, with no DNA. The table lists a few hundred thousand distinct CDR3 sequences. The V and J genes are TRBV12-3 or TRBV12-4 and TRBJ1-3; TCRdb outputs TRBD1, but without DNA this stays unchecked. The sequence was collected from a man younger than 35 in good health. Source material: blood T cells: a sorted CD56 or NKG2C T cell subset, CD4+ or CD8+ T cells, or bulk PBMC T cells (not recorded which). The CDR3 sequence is CASSPQQDSGNTIYF.